The sequence of this T cell receptor (beta chain) was determined in a study of CD8 T cells in ankylosing spondylitis (dated by TCRdb to about 2017). A note on the overall study: The study profiled T cell receptor beta repertoires in healthy donors and ankylosing spondylitis patients to find disease-linked TCR variants. The whole study cohort included 95 to 130 healthy donors and under 30 ankylosing spondylitis patients. Peripheral blood samples were taken, and synovial fluid was additionally collected from ankylosing spondylitis patients.

V trim: 4 bases; J trim: 7 bases; unmatched bases: 9. The CDR3 covers 14 residues, taking in both the cysteine and the phenylalanine. The entry retains the CDR3 DNA only, 42 bases that are in frame from base 1. The table lists this clonotype with many counts. Its cognate antigen has yet to be identified. No per-base quality is available; no much larger clone lies one base away. Overall study outcomes, separate from this receptor: The disease-linked clones had a CD8+ phenotype and were found at relatively low frequencies in peripheral blood. A TCR beta motif of about eight highly homologous amino acid variants appeared characteristic of blood from ankylosing spondylitis patients. Significant enrichment of the disease-linked clones was reported in matched synovial fluid samples from ankylosing spondylitis patients. Some of the motif variants had been reported before in the synovial fluid and blood of reactive arthritis patients, a finding that suggests common disease-initiation mechanisms.

TCRdb records Illumina HiSeq 2500 as the sequencer. Quantitative 5'-RACE with molecular barcodes was the method used to prepare the TCR beta libraries. On the study's bioinformatics: A new computational method, built on a probabilistic model of VDJ rearrangement, was used to identify disease-linked TCR variants. TCRdb itself trimmed the public reads at Q25 with fastp, ran MiXCR and retained productive beta chains. Every entry covers one CDR3 protein and lists the most common genes and DNA from its rows. TCRdb's processing, not the authors' own work, is the source of the V and J calls. A total of fewer than 400,000 distinct CDR3 sequences appear in this sample, about 15% of them only once. Together, the top ten hold around 0.99% of the sample.

The source is a male donor with ankylosing spondylitis or in good health (not recorded which). The sequencing input was blood, either unsorted or a sorted T cell fraction (not recorded which). The rearranged segments are TRBV12-3 or TRBV12-4 and TRBJ1-1; TRBD1 fits 7 bases in the junction. The DNA sequence reads TGTGCCAGCAGTTACAAAGGGGGCGGGGGTGAAGCTTTCTTT. It translates as CASSYKGGGGEAFF.